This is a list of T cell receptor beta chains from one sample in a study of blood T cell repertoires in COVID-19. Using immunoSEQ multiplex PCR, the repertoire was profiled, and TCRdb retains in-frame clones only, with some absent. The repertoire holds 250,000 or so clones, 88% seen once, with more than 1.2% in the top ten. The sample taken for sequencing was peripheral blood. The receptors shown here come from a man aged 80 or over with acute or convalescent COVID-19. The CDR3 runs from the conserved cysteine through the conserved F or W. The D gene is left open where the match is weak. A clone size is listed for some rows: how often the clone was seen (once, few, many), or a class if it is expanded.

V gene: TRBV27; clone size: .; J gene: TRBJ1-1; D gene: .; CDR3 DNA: TGTGCCAGCAGCCCTCTTGGAGGGACCACTGAAGCTTTCTTT; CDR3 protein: CASSPLGGTTEAFF
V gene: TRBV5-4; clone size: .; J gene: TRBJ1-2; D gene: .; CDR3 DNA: TGTGCCAGCAGCTTGGCCAGCCTCCCGGGGGGCTACACCTTC; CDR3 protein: CASSLASLPGGYTF
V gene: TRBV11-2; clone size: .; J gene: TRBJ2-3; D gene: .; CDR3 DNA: TGTGCCAGCAGCAGTTTGGGGGCGAGGGATACGCAGTATTTT; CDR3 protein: CASSSLGARDTQYF
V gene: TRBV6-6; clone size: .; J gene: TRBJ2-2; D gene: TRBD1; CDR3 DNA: TGTGCCAGCAGTTCCGACAGGGGTTGGAACACCGGGGAGCTGTTTTTT; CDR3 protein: CASSSDRGWNTGELFF
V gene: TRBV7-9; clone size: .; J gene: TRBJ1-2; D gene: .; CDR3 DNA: TGTGCCAGCAGCTTAGGAACAGGGCAGATCTATGGCTACACCTTC; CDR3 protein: CASSLGTGQIYGYTF
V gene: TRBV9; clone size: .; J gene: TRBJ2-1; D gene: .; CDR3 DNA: TGTGCCAGCAGCCTGGGGCGGAGCTCCTACAATGAGCAGTTCTTC; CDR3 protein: CASSLGRSSYNEQFF
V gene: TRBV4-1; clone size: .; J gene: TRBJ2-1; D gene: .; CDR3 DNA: TGCGCCAGCAGCCAAGTTGGGACATATAACAATGAGCAGTTCTTC; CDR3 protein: CASSQVGTYNNEQFF
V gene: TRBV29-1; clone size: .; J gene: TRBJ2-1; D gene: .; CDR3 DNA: TGCAGCGTTGAAGAGGCCCATTCCTACAATGAGCAGTTCTTC; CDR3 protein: CSVEEAHSYNEQFF
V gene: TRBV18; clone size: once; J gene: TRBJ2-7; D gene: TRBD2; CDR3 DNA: TGTGCCAGCTCACCACCTCCTAGCGGGACCTACGAGCAGTACTTC; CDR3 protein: CASSPPPSGTYEQYF
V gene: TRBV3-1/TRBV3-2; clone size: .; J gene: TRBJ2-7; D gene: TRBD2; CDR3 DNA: TGTGCCAGCAGCAGTCTCGGGACTAGCTCTTACGAGCAGTACTTC; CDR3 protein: CASSSLGTSSYEQYF
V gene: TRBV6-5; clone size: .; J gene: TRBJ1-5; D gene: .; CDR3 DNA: TGTGCCAGCAGTTCCGGGGGTCAGCCCCAGCATTTT; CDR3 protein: CASSSGGQPQHF
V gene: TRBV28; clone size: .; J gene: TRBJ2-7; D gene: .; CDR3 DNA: TGTGCCAGCAGGAGGGGGGCGGGAGCGAGTGAGCAGTACTTC; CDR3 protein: CASRRGAGASEQYF
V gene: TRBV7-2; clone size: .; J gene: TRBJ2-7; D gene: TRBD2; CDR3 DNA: TGTGCCAGCAGCTTCGTCCCCCCCGGGCGGGGGGTCTCCTACGAGCAGTACTTC; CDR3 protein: CASSFVPPGRGVSYEQYF
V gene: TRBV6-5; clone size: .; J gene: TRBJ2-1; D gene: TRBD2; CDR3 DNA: TGTGCCAGCAGCTTTAGCGGGAGTAGGAATGAGCAGTTCTTC; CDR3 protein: CASSFSGSRNEQFF
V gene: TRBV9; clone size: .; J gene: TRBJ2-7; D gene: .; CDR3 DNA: TGTGCCAGCAGCGTAGGCGGGACCCTATACCTCCACGAGCAGTACTTC; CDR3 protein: CASSVGGTLYLHEQYF
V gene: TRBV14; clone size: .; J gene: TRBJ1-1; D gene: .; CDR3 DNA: TGTGCCAGCAGCCCATCGAACACTGAAGCTTTCTTT; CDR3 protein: CASSPSNTEAFF
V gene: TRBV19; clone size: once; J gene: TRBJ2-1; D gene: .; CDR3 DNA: TGTGCCAGTAGGCCGACTGCCGACAATGAGCAGTTCTTC; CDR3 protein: CASRPTADNEQFF
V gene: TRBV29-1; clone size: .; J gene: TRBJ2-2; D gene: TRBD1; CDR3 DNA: TGCAGCGTTCCCAGGGGGCCTAACACCGGGGAGCTGTTTTTT; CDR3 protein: CSVPRGPNTGELFF
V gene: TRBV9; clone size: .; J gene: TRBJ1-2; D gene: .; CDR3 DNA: TGTGCCAGCAGCGCCGTAGACGGGTCTTATGGCTACACCTTC; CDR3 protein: CASSAVDGSYGYTF
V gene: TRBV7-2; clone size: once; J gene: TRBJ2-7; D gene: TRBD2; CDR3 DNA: TGTGCCAGCAGCTCCCTAGCGGGAGTAAGGTACGAGCAGTACTTC; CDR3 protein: CASSSLAGVRYEQYF
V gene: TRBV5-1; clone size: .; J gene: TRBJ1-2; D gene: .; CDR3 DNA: TGCGCCAGCAGCTTTCGGTACCCAAACTATGGCTACACCTTC; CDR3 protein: CASSFRYPNYGYTF
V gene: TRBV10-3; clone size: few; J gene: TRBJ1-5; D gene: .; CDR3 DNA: TGTGCCATCAGTGACGCCGTGAGCGATTTCCAGCCCCAGCATTTT; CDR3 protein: CAISDAVSDFQPQHF
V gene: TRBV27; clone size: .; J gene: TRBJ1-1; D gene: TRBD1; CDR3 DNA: TGTGCCAGCAAGGGGGAGCAGGGGGCGGAGAGGGAAGCTTTCTTT; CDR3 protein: CASKGEQGAEREAFF
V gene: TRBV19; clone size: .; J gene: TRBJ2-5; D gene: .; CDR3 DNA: TGTGCCAGTAGTCATCGGGACACCCAAGAGACCCAGTACTTC; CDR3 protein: CASSHRDTQETQYF
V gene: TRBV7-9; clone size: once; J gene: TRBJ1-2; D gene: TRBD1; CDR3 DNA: TGTGCCAGCAGCCCCGAGGGGGCAGGGGCGCCACGAGGCTACACCTTC; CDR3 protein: CASSPEGAGAPRGYTF
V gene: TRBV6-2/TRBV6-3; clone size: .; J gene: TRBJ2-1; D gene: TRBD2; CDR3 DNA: TGTGCCAGCAGTCTACTAGCGGGGGATGAGCAGTTCTTC; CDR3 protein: CASSLLAGDEQFF
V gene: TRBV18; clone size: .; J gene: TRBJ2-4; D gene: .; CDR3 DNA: TGTGCCAGCTCACCACCCCCAGGACTAGCCAAAAACATTCAGTACTTC; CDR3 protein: CASSPPPGLAKNIQYF
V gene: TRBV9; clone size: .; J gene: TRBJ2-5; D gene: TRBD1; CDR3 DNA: TGTGCCAGCAGCTCACCCAGGGGGATATCATCAGAGACCCAGTACTTC; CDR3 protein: CASSSPRGISSETQYF
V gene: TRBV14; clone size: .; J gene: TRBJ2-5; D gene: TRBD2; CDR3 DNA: TGTGCCAGCAGCCACGGGAGGGGACTAGCGAGCGAGACCCAGTACTTC; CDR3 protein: CASSHGRGLASETQYF
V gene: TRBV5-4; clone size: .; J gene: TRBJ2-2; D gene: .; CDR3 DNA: TGTGCCAGCAGCCGGGGCGGGGAGCTGTTTTTT; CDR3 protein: CASSRGGELFF
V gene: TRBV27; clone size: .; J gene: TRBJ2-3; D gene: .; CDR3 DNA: TGTGCCAGCAGTCTGCGGGCCACAGATACGCAGTATTTT; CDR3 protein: CASSLRATDTQYF
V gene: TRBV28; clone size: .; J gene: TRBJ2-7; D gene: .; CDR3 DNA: TGTGCCAGCAGGGGGACATTCGAGCAGTACTTC; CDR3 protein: CASRGTFEQYF
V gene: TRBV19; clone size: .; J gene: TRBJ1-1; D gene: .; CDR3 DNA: TGTGCCAGTAGTAGGACTTCTACCACTGAAGCTTTCTTT; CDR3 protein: CASSRTSTTEAFF
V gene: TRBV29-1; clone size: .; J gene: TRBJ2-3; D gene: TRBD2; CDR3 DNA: TGCAGCGTTGTGGGACTAGCGGGCTTCACAGATACGCAGTATTTT; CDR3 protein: CSVVGLAGFTDTQYF
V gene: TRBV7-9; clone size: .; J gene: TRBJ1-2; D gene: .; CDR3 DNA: TGTGCCAGCAGCTTAGCGACAGGCTATGGCTACACCTTC; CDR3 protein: CASSLATGYGYTF
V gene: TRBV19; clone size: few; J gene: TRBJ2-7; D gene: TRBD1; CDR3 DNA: TGTGCCAGTAGACTCCAGGGACAGGGTACCTACGAGCAGTACTTC; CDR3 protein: CASRLQGQGTYEQYF
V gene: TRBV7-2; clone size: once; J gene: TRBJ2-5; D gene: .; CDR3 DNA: TGTGCCAGCAGCTTAGTGGGCGGGGAAAGCGAGACCCAGTACTTC; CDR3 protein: CASSLVGGESETQYF
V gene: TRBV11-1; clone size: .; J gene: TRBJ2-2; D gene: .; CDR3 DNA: TGTGCCAGCAGTTGGGGCCGTGGGACCGGGGAGCTGTTTTTT; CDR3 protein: CASSWGRGTGELFF
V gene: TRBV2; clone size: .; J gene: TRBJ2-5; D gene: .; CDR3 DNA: TGTGCCACCACCCGGGGCCAAGAGACCCAGTACTTC; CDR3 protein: CATTRGQETQYF
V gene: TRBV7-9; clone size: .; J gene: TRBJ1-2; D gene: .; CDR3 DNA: TGTGCCAGCAGCTCAGGGCTCTATGGCTACACCTTC; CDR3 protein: CASSSGLYGYTF
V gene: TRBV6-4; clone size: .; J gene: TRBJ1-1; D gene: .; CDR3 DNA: TGTGCCAGCAGTGGCTTCCGGCAGGGGATCACTGAAGCTTTCTTT; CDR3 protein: CASSGFRQGITEAFF
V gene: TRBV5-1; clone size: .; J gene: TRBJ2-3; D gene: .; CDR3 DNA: TGCGCCAGCTACGACTATATGTCCGATACGCAGTATTTT; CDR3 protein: CASYDYMSDTQYF
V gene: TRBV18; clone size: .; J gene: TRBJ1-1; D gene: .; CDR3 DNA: TGTGCCAGCTCGGAGTATGTCATGGGAAATGGGAGGACTGAAGCTTTCTTT; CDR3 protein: CASSEYVMGNGRTEAFF
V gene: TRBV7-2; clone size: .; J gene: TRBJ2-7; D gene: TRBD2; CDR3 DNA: TGTGCCAGCAGCTTAGCGGTAGCGGGGTCCTACGAGCAGTACTTC; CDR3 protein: CASSLAVAGSYEQYF
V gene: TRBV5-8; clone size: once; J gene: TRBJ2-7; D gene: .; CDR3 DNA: TGTGCCAGCAGCCTGGCAACAGGGTTTTCCTACGAGCAGTACTTC; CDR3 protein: CASSLATGFSYEQYF
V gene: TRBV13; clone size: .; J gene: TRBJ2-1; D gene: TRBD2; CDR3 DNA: TGTGCCAGCAGCGCCGGACTAGCGGGAGGGAACAATGAGCAGTTCTTC; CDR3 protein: CASSAGLAGGNNEQFF
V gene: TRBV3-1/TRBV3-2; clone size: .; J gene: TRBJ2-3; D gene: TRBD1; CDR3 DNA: TGTGCCAGCAGCCAAGCCGGGACAGGGGGCCGGGTTACAGATACGCAGTATTTT; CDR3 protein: CASSQAGTGGRVTDTQYF
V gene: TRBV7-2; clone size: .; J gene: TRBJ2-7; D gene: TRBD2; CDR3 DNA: TGTGCCAGCAGCTCCGGGACTAGCGGGAGGGGGCACCTACGCGAGCAGTACTTC; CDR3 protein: CASSSGTSGRGHLREQYF
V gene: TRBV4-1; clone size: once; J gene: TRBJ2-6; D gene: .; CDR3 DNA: TGCGCCAGCAGCTCCAGGCTAATCCTGGGCGTCCTGACTTTC; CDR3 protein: CASSSRLILGVLTF
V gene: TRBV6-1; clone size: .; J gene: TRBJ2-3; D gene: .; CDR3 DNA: TGTGCCAGCAGTGAATCCGCGGGATTACGCACAGATACGCAGTATTTT; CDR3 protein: CASSESAGLRTDTQYF
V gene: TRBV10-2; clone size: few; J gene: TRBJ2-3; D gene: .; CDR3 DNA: TGCGCCAGCAGTGAAGTTGGGGACTTATGGGATACGCAGTATTTT; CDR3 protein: CASSEVGDLWDTQYF
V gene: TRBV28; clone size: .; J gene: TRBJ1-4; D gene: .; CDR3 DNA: TGTGCCAGCAGTTCGCAGGGTGCTACTAATGAAAAACTGTTTTTT; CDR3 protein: CASSSQGATNEKLFF
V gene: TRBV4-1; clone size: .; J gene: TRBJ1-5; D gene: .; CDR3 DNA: TGCGCCAGCAGCCAAGAGGGGCAACTTCAGCCCCAGCATTTT; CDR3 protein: CASSQEGQLQPQHF
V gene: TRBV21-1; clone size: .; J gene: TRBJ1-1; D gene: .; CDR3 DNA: TGTGCCAGCAGCAAAAGGAAAAGGGGTGAAATGAACACTGAAGCTTTCTTT; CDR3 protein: CASSKRKRGEMNTEAFF